This T cell receptor beta chain was obtained from a study of shared clonotypes between healthy human individuals. There are a few counts of this clone. Sequencing was performed with immunoSEQ multiplex PCR; in TCRdb, only in-frame clones are kept and a portion is missing. In the table there are about 490,000 clones, 79% of which are singletons. Germline V lookup: CDR1 SGHDT, CDR2 YYEEEE. CDR3 length: 13 amino acids. The V segment lost 4 bases and the J segment 7 bases; nucleotides outside the gene matches: 6. The sequencing sample was made of PBMCs. J is TRBJ1-1 and V is TRBV5-6; 8 nucleotides agree with TRBD1. The sequence derives from a woman in her thirties or forties in good health. Some clones in this sample may be carry-over from other donors' samples. DNA of the CDR3: TGTGCCAGCAGCATGGGACAGGAGTTTGAAGCTTTCTTT. Translating gives CASSMGQEFEAFF. The full variable domain, its missing parts supplied by reference TRBV5-6 and TRBJ1-1, is DAGVTQSPTHLIKTRGQQVTLRCSPKSGHDTVSWYQQALGQGPQFIFQYYEEEERQRGNFPDRFSGHQFPNYSSELNVNALLLGDSALYLCASSMGQEFEAFFGQGTRLTVV.